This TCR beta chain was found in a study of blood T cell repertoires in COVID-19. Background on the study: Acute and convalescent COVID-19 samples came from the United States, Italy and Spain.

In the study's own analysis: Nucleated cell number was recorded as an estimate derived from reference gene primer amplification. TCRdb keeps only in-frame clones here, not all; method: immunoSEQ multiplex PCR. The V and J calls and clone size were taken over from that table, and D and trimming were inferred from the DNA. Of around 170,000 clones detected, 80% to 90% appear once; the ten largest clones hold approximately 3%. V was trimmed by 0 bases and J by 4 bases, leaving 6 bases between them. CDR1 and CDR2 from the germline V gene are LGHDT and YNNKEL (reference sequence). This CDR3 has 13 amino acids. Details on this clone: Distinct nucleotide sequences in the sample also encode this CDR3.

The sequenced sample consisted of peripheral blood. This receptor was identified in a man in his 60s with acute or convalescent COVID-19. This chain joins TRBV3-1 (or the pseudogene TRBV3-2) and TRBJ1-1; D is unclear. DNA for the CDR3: TGTGCCAGCAGCCAAGATCGGGGCACTGAAGCTTTCTTT. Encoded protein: CASSQDRGTEAFF.